One T cell receptor beta chain is described in this entry. This sample was included in a study of shared T cell receptors in the human thymus. Clones were sequenced by immunoSEQ multiplex PCR, and TCRdb holds only the in-frame ones, with some missing. Seen here are under 700,000 clones, approximately 80% observed once, and the top ten hold around 0.013%. There are 15 residues in the CDR3. V dropped 2 bases and J dropped 8 bases, with 16 bases sitting between them. The germline gives CDR1 MNHNS, CDR2 SASEGT. These same data were also listed under a study on human thymus T cells.

The sample was thymocytes. The J gene is TRBJ2-1, the V gene TRBV6-1; D is ambiguous. This TCR was recovered from a boy younger than two with a congenital heart defect. The CDR3 here is CASSEWRLRSDEQFF. In nucleotides, the CDR3 is TGTGCCAGCAGTGAATGGAGACTCCGTTCGGATGAGCAGTTCTTC.